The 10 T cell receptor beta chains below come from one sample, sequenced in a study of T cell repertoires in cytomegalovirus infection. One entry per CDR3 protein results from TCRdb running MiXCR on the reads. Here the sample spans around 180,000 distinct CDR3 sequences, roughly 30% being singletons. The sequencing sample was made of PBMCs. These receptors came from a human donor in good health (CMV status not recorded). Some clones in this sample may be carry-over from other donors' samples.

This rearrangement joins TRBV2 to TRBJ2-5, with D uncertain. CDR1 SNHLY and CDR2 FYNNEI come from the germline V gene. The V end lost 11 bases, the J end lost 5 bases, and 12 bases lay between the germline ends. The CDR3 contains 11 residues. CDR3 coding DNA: TGTGCCTCAGCTTCTCAGGAGACCCAGTACTTC. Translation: CASASQETQYF.

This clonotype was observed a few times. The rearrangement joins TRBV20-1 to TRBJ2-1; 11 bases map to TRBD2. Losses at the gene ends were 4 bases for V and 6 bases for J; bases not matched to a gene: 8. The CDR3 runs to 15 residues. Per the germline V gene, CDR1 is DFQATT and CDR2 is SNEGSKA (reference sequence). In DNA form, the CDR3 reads TGCAGTGCTACGTTACTAGCGGGGGTGGGCAATGAGCAGTTCTTC. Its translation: CSATLLAGVGNEQFF.

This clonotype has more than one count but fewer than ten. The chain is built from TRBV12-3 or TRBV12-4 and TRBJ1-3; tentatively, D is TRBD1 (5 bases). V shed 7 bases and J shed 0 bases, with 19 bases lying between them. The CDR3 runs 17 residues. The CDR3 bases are TGTGCCAGCATCCCTCGTCGGACACTCAGCTCTGGAAACACCATATATTTT. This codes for CASIPRRTLSSGNTIYF.

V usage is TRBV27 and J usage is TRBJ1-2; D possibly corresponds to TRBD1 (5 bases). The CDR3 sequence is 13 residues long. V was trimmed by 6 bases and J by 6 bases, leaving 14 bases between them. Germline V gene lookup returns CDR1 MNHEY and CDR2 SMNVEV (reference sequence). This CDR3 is CASSTRVVDGYTF. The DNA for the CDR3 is TGTGCCAGCAGCACCAGGGTAGTCGATGGCTACACCTTC.

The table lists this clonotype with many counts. The CDR3, as DNA: TGCAGTGCTAGAGAGGGTAACCCGAACACCGGGGAGCTGTTTTTT. It encodes CSAREGNPNTGELFF. The chain combines TRBV20-1 with TRBJ2-2; D call uncertain. CDR3 size: 15 residues. The germline gives CDR1 DFQATT, CDR2 SNEGSKA (reference sequence). Trimming shortened V by 0 bases and J by 0 bases, and 8 bases separated the two germline ends.

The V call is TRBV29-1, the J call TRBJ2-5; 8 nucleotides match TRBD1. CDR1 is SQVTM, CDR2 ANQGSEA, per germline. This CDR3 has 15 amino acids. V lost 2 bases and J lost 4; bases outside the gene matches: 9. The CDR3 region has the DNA TGCAGCGTTGAATCACAGGGGGTAGTTGGAGAGACCCAGTACTTC. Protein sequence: CSVESQGVVGETQYF.

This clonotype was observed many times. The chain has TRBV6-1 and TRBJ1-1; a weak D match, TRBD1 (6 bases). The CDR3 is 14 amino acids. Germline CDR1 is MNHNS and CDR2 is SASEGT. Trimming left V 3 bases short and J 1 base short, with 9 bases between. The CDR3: CASSDRRGNTEAFF. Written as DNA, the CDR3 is TGTGCCAGCAGTGATCGCAGGGGGAACACTGAAGCTTTCTTT.

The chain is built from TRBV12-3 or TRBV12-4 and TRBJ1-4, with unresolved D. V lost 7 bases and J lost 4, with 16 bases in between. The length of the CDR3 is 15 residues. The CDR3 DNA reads TGTGCCAGCACCCGGACCCCCTCGGGTAATGAAAAACTGTTTTTT. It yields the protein CASTRTPSGNEKLFF.

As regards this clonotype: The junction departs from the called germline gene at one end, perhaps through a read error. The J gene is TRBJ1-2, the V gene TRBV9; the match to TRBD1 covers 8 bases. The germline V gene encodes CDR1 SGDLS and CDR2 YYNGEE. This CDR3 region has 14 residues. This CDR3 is CASSPGQGNYSYTF. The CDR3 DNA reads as TGTGCCAGCAGCCCTGGACAGGGTAACTATAGCTACACCTTC.

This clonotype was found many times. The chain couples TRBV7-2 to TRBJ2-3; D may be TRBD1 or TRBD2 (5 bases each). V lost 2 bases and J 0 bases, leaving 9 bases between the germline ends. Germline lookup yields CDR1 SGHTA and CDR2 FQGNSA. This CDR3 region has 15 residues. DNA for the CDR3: TGTGCCAGCAGCTTAACCGGGGCTAGCACAGATACGCAGTATTTT. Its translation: CASSLTGASTDTQYF.